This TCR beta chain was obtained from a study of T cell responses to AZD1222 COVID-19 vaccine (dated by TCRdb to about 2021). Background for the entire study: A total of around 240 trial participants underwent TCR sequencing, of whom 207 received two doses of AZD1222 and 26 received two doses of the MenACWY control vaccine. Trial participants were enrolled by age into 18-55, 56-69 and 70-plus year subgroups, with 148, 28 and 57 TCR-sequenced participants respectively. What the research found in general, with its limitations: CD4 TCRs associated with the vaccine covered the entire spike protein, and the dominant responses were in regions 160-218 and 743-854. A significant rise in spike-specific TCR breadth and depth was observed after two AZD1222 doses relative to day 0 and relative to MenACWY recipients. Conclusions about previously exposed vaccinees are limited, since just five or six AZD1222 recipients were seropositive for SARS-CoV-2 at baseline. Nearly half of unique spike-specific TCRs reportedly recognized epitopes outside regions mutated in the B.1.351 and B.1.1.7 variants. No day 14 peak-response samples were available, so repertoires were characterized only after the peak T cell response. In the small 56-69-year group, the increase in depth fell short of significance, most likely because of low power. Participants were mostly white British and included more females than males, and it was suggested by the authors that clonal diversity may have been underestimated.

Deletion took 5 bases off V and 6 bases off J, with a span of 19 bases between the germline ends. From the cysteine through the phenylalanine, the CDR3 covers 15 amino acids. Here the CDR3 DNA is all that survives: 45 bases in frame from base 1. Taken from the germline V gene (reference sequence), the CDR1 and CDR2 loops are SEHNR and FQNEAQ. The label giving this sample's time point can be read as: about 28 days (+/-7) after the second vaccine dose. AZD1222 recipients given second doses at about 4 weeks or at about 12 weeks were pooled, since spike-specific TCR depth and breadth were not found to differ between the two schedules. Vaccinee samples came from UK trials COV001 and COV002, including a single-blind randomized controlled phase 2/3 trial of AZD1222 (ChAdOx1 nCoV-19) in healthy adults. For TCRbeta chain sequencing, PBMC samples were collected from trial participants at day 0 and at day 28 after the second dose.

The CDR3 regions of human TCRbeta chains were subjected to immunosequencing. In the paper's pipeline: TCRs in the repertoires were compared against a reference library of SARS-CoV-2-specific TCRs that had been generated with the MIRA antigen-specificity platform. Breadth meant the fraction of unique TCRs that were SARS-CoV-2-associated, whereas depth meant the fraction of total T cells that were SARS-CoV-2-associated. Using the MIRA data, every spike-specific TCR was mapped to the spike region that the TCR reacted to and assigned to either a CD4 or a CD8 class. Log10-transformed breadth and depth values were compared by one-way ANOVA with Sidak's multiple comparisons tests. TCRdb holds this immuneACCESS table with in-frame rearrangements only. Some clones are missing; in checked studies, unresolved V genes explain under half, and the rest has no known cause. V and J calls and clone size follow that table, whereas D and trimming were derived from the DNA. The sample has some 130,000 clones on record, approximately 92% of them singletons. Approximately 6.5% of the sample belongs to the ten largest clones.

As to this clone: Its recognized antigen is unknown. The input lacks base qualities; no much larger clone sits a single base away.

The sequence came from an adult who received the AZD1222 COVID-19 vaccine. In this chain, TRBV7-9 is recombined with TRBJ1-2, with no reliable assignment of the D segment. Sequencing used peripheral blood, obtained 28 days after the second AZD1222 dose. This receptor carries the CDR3 CASSPPSFRKDGYTF. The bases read TGTGCCAGCAGCCCTCCCTCTTTTCGTAAGGATGGCTACACCTTC.